This TCR beta chain was sequenced for a study of PD-1 blockade in classical Hodgkin lymphoma. Study context: Patients got intravenous nivolumab 3 mg/kg every 2 weeks.

For this clone: At the DNA level, this CDR3 is encoded by other sequences in the same sample as well.

Libraries were prepared by immunoSEQ multiplex PCR; TCRdb keeps only in-frame clonotypes and omits some of them. The sample lists 50,000 to 65,000 clones; just over 90% were seen once. As to time point: cycle 4 day 1 (C4D1), after 6 weeks of nivolumab. All trial patients relapsed after autologous stem cell transplantation. V lost 0 bases, J lost 2 bases, and 10 bases lay in between. Germline CDR1 MNHEY, CDR2 SVGAGI. The CDR3 runs 16 residues. Sequences were derived from peripheral blood mononuclear cells (PBMCs), sampled before the fourth cycle of nivolumab. This chain joins TRBV6-5 and TRBJ2-2, with D unclear. This sequence originates from a human donor with classical Hodgkin lymphoma. The CDR3 DNA sequence: TGTGCCAGCAGTTACTCAAGAAGGGTCAACACCGGGGAGCTGTTTTTT. This encodes CASSYSRRVNTGELFF.